This TCR beta chain was recorded in a study of vaccination and CD4 T cells after COVID-19 (dated by TCRdb to about 2022). Looking at the study overall: SARS-CoV-2 positivity had been established in the convalescent patients by nasal swab PCR, and mild disease was recorded in several of these patients and severe disease in one. The convalescent cohort included six males and four females, with two Hispanic individuals, seven Caucasians, two Asians and one multiracial person. Each participant got two doses of either the Pfizer-BioNTech BNT162b2 vaccine (n=8) or the Moderna mRNA-1273 vaccine (n=2). Post-COVID blood samples were collected from convalescent patients a median of approximately 100 days after diagnosis, with a range of about 30 to 161 days. The time from the second vaccine dose to post-vaccine blood sampling had a median of roughly 70 days and ranged from about 14 to 250 days. Overlapping spike peptide pools from SARS-CoV-2 and from the common cold coronaviruses HCoV-NL63, HCoV-OC43 and HCoV-229E were used as culture stimuli. Control cultures used a CEFX viral epitope pool as positive control, an HIV-1 Nef peptide pool as negative control, or no peptide. In ten to eleven COVID-19 convalescent patients and 4 infection-naive healthy vaccine recipients, researchers compared the spike-specific CD4+ TCR repertoire from before mRNA vaccination with the repertoire from after.

Read against the paper, the sample's treatment or condition label means: roughly 10-day PBMC culture with coronavirus spike peptide pools or control peptides (ViraFEST assay). To expand antigen-specific T cells with peptide pools and then pick out the expanded clonotypes through TCR sequencing, the study relied on the ViraFEST assay. The convalescent patients' positive SARS-CoV-2 PCR tests were from March to December 2020, which was before the Alpha, Beta and Delta variants emerged in the United States. Each well held 1.5 million to 2.5 million PBMCs cultured with roughly 10 ug/ml peptide pools in IMDM containing 5% human AB serum and about 10 IU/ml IL-2. On days 3 and 7, half of the culture medium was replaced with fresh IL-2-containing medium. Once the cells had been in culture for around nine days, the EasySep CD4+ T cell isolation kit was used to isolate CD4+ T cells by negative selection. Ficoll-Paque Plus gradient centrifugation was used to isolate PBMCs from whole blood, and the isolated PBMCs were then either used fresh or cryopreserved at -140C. In general, triplicate wells were set up for every culture condition.

The library was produced with PCR. At the Johns Hopkins FTIC core, DNA from the cultured CD4+ T cells underwent TCR sequencing with the Oncomine TCR Beta short-read assay. The QIAamp micro DNA kit was used to extract genomic DNA from the cultured CD4+ T cells. Oncomine TCR Beta libraries made from cultured CD4+ T cells were pooled using unique dual indexes and sequenced on an Illumina iSeq 100. Turning to the authors' computational methods: Non-productive sequences were filtered out, and CDR3s that did not start with C, did not end with F or W, or were shorter than 7 amino acids were discarded. Antigen-specific clonotypes were identified with the MANAFEST web application by comparing peptide-stimulated wells with reference and other culture wells. An FDR below 0.05, an odds ratio above 5, and a productive frequency above 0.1% in at least two of three replicate wells were required for clones to be considered positive. Clonotypes that were significantly expanded in both SARS-CoV-2 spike wells and at least one common cold coronavirus spike condition were defined as cross-reactive. Similarity between CDR3 sequences was evaluated in R version 3.6.1 using Levenshtein distances (stringdist) and unrooted phylogenetic trees (ape). The public sequencing data were trimmed at Q25 with fastp and processed into clonotypes with MiXCR by TCRdb, which kept only in-frame beta chains. Each CDR3 protein gets just one entry, which takes the most common genes and DNA from the rows behind it. TCRdb, not the original authors, processed these V and J calls. The sample contains 20,000 to 25,000 distinct CDR3 sequences, approximately 38% of them found a single time. The ten top clones hold 4% to 5.5% of the sample.

Taken from the germline V gene (reference sequence), the CDR1 and CDR2 loops are DFQATT and SNEGSKA. The CDR3 sequence holds 16 residues, the cysteine and phenylalanine included. The kept DNA is CDR3 alone, 48 bases in frame from the first base. V gives up 1 base and J gives up 2 bases, and the segment between their germline ends measures 17 bases. Results and caveats for the whole study, not just this receptor: The study included relatively few convalescent patients and did not analyze early timepoints after natural infection. Of the vaccine-specific clones found in convalescent patients, nearly all (304 of 307) were mono-reactive for SARS-CoV-2 spike instead of being cross-reactive with common cold coronaviruses. In convalescent patients, a median roughly 85% of post-vaccine SARS-CoV-2-reactive clones were detected only after vaccination, and vaccine-specific priming was suggested by this finding. An increase in the median number of SARS-CoV-2-reactive clonotypes from 21 after infection to 35 to 40 after vaccination was observed, but the change was not found to be significant.

Note on this clonotype: No cognate antigen has been identified for it. Base qualities are not provided; no much larger clone lies one nucleotide away.

This receptor was identified in a human donor who had recovered from COVID-19. This material consisted of CD4+ T cells from blood, cultured in vitro, taken before SARS-CoV-2 vaccination. The rearranged chain carries TRBV20-1 and TRBJ1-2; the best D guess is TRBD1, with 6 bases matching. The DNA sequence is TGCAGTGCTAGAGTTCTGGCGAGGGGGGTCAACTATGGCTACACCTTC. Its translation reads: CSARVLARGVNYGYTF.